Listed below are T cell receptor beta chains from one sample, sequenced in a study of T cell responses to AZD1222 COVID-19 vaccine. Profiled with immunoSEQ multiplex PCR; TCRdb holds only in-frame clones, not every one. The table includes roughly 200,000 clones, approximately 94% detected once. The sequencing here drew on peripheral blood, taken on day 0 of MenACWY control vaccination. The receptor set was obtained from an adult in good health. Both conserved end residues are part of each CDR3. The order of the fields is D gene, V gene, J gene, clone size, CDR3 protein, CDR3 DNA. The D gene is left open where the match is weak. Expanded clones are given a class, and other clones once, few, many or no size at all.

D gene: NA
V gene: TRBV5-1
J gene: TRBJ1-1
clone size: NA
CDR3 protein: CASKDGNTEAFF
CDR3 DNA: TGCGCCAGCAAGGACGGGAACACTGAAGCTTTCTTT

D gene: TRBD2
V gene: TRBV9
J gene: TRBJ2-7
clone size: NA
CDR3 protein: CASSPRLAVTYEQYF
CDR3 DNA: TGTGCCAGCAGCCCTAGACTAGCGGTAACCTACGAGCAGTACTTC

D gene: NA
V gene: TRBV19
J gene: TRBJ1-1
clone size: NA
CDR3 protein: CASSDNRVFGPANTEAFF
CDR3 DNA: TGTGCCAGTAGTGACAACAGGGTGTTCGGGCCCGCGAACACTGAAGCTTTCTTT

D gene: TRBD1
V gene: TRBV27
J gene: TRBJ1-2
clone size: NA
CDR3 protein: CASSPLDRLYGYTF
CDR3 DNA: TGTGCCAGCAGTCCATTGGACAGGCTATATGGCTACACCTTC

D gene: NA
V gene: TRBV3-1/TRBV3-2
J gene: TRBJ1-3
clone size: NA
CDR3 protein: CASSLPTRPNSGNTIYF
CDR3 DNA: TGTGCCAGCAGCCTCCCAACCCGGCCCAACTCTGGAAACACCATATATTTT

D gene: NA
V gene: TRBV18
J gene: TRBJ2-7
clone size: NA
CDR3 protein: CASSPHGGSGVEQYF
CDR3 DNA: TGTGCCAGCTCACCACACGGGGGCAGCGGGGTCGAGCAGTACTTC

D gene: TRBD2
V gene: TRBV9
J gene: TRBJ2-3
clone size: NA
CDR3 protein: CASSVASGGFTDTQYF
CDR3 DNA: TGTGCCAGCAGCGTAGCCAGCGGGGGGTTCACAGATACGCAGTATTTT

D gene: NA
V gene: TRBV28
J gene: TRBJ2-1
clone size: NA
CDR3 protein: CASSLSGTGYNEQFF
CDR3 DNA: TGTGCCAGCAGTTTATCGGGAACGGGTTACAATGAGCAGTTCTTC

D gene: NA
V gene: TRBV4-2
J gene: TRBJ2-1
clone size: NA
CDR3 protein: CASKSSDTNYNEQFF
CDR3 DNA: TGTGCCAGCAAGTCCTCGGACACCAACTACAATGAGCAGTTCTTC

D gene: NA
V gene: TRBV11-2
J gene: TRBJ2-2
clone size: once
CDR3 protein: CASRGGSSTGELFF
CDR3 DNA: TGTGCCAGCAGAGGAGGATCATCCACCGGGGAGCTGTTTTTT

D gene: NA
V gene: TRBV25-1
J gene: TRBJ2-3
clone size: NA
CDR3 protein: CASSEYTDTQYF
CDR3 DNA: TGTGCCAGCAGTGAATATACAGATACGCAGTATTTT

D gene: TRBD1
V gene: TRBV12-3/TRBV12-4
J gene: TRBJ2-3
clone size: NA
CDR3 protein: CASSKPQGAPYF
CDR3 DNA: TGTGCCAGCAGCAAGCCCCAGGGGGCGCCGTATTTT

D gene: TRBD2
V gene: TRBV4-3
J gene: TRBJ2-1
clone size: NA
CDR3 protein: CASSQVGLAGGPYNEQFF
CDR3 DNA: TGCGCCAGCAGCCAAGTTGGTCTAGCGGGGGGGCCCTACAATGAGCAGTTCTTC

D gene: TRBD1
V gene: TRBV5-6
J gene: TRBJ1-2
clone size: NA
CDR3 protein: CASSFGQGAGYTF
CDR3 DNA: TGTGCCAGCAGCTTCGGGCAGGGGGCTGGCTACACCTTC

D gene: NA
V gene: TRBV2
J gene: TRBJ1-1
clone size: NA
CDR3 protein: CASSEGAGRTEAFF
CDR3 DNA: TGTGCCAGCAGTGAAGGGGCAGGCCGGACTGAAGCTTTCTTT

D gene: NA
V gene: TRBV5-4
J gene: TRBJ2-7
clone size: NA
CDR3 protein: CASSGGRTGHSYEQYF
CDR3 DNA: TGTGCCAGCAGTGGGGGGAGGACAGGCCACTCCTACGAGCAGTACTTC

D gene: NA
V gene: TRBV10-3
J gene: TRBJ2-7
clone size: once
CDR3 protein: CAISEAAEQYF
CDR3 DNA: TGTGCCATCAGTGAAGCAGCCGAGCAGTACTTC

D gene: TRBD1
V gene: TRBV11-2
J gene: TRBJ2-2
clone size: NA
CDR3 protein: CAGRQTGFGELFF
CDR3 DNA: TGTGCCGGCAGGCAGACAGGGTTCGGGGAGCTGTTTTTT

D gene: NA
V gene: TRBV27
J gene: TRBJ2-7
clone size: NA
CDR3 protein: CASRPLDRWYEQYF
CDR3 DNA: TGTGCCAGCAGGCCTTTAGACAGGTGGTACGAGCAGTACTTC

D gene: TRBD1
V gene: TRBV9
J gene: TRBJ1-4
clone size: NA
CDR3 protein: CASRASQGAGEKLFF
CDR3 DNA: TGTGCCAGCAGAGCCTCCCAGGGGGCGGGGGAAAAACTGTTTTTT

D gene: TRBD1
V gene: TRBV18
J gene: TRBJ2-2
clone size: few
CDR3 protein: CASSPGTGSTGELFF
CDR3 DNA: TGTGCCAGCTCACCGGGGACAGGGAGCACCGGGGAGCTGTTTTTT

D gene: NA
V gene: TRBV2
J gene: TRBJ1-1
clone size: NA
CDR3 protein: CASSEQGLGLNTEAFF
CDR3 DNA: TGTGCCAGCAGTGAACAGGGCTTGGGATTGAACACTGAAGCTTTCTTT

D gene: NA
V gene: TRBV3-1/TRBV3-2
J gene: TRBJ1-2
clone size: once
CDR3 protein: CASSQGQANYGYTF
CDR3 DNA: TGTGCCAGCAGCCAAGGACAGGCGAACTATGGCTACACCTTC

D gene: NA
V gene: TRBV28
J gene: TRBJ1-3
clone size: NA
CDR3 protein: CASTSQGKFAGNTIYF
CDR3 DNA: TGTGCCAGCACCTCGCAGGGGAAGTTCGCCGGAAACACCATATATTTT

D gene: NA
V gene: TRBV6-6
J gene: TRBJ1-2
clone size: NA
CDR3 protein: CASTRGGPANYGYTF
CDR3 DNA: TGTGCCAGCACCCGAGGGGGGCCTGCTAACTATGGCTACACCTTC

D gene: TRBD1
V gene: TRBV5-4
J gene: TRBJ2-5
clone size: NA
CDR3 protein: CASSQGQAQETQYF
CDR3 DNA: TGTGCCAGCAGCCAGGGACAGGCCCAAGAGACCCAGTACTTC

D gene: TRBD1
V gene: TRBV5-8
J gene: TRBJ1-2
clone size: NA
CDR3 protein: CARGGDRGNYGYTF
CDR3 DNA: TGTGCCAGAGGGGGGGACAGGGGTAACTATGGCTACACCTTC

D gene: NA
V gene: TRBV28
J gene: TRBJ1-2
clone size: NA
CDR3 protein: CASSFGQSNYGYTF
CDR3 DNA: TGTGCCAGCAGTTTTGGCCAGAGTAACTATGGCTACACCTTC

D gene: TRBD1
V gene: TRBV10-1
J gene: TRBJ1-4
clone size: NA
CDR3 protein: CASRNPRQGTNEKLFF
CDR3 DNA: TGCGCCAGCAGAAACCCAAGACAGGGCACTAATGAAAAACTGTTTTTT

D gene: TRBD1
V gene: TRBV19
J gene: TRBJ2-3
clone size: NA
CDR3 protein: CASRLGTGGTDTQYF
CDR3 DNA: TGTGCCAGTAGGTTAGGGACAGGGGGCACAGATACGCAGTATTTT